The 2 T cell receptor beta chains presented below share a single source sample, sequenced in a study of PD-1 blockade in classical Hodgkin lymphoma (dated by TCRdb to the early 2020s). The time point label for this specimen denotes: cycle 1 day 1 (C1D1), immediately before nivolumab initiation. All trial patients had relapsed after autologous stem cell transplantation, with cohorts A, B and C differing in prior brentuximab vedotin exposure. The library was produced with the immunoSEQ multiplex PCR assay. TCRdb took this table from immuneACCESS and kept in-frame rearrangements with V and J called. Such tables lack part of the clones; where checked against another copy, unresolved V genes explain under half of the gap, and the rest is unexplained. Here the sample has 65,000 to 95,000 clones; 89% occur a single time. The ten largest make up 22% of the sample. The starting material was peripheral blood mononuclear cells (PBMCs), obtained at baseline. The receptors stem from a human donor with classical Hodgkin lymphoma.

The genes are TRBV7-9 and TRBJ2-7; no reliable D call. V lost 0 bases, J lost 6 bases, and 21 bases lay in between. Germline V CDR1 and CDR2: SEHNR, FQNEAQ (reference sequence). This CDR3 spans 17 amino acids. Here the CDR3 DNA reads TGTGCCAGCAGCTTAGCCCTCGGGCGATCACGCCTCGGCGAGCAGTACTTC. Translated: CASSLALGRSRLGEQYF.

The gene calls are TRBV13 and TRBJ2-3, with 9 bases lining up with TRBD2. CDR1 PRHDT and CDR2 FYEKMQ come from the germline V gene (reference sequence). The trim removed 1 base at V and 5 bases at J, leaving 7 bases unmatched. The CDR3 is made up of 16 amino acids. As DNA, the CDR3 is TGTGCCAGCAGCTTAGAAGCGGGAGGCCCCGGAGATACGCAGTATTTT. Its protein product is CASSLEAGGPGDTQYF.